The 15 T cell receptor beta chains given below trace back to one sample, sequenced in a study of human T cells and chemical hapten exposure (dated by TCRdb to about 2021). Libraries came from RACE. Sequenced on a NextSeq 500. In-frame beta chains were kept once TCRdb had trimmed the public reads at Q25 with fastp and called clones with MiXCR. Duplicate CDR3 protein sequences are folded into a single record with the most common DNA and genes. This sample comprises approximately 400,000 distinct CDR3 sequences, roughly 4.6% of them detected only once. Around 2.6% of the sample rests with the top ten. The time point label of this sample denotes: pre-sensitization, week 0. The treatment or condition label of this sample denotes: therapeutic diphenylcyclopropenone sensitization with weekly scalp DPC. Sequencing used whole blood, obtained in connection with sensitization to the hapten diphenylcyclopropenone (DPC). The receptors derive from a woman aged 50 to 65 with alopecia areata. Some clones in this sample may be carry-over from other donors' samples.

This clonotype appeared many times. The chain employs TRBV2 and TRBJ1-5; D not certain. V was pared by 0 bases and J by 6 bases, with 9 bases between. The CDR3 has 14 residues. Germline V gene data show CDR1 as SNHLY and CDR2 as FYNNEI. The CDR3 nucleotides read TGTGCCAGCAGTGAAGCGCTTTCGCGTCAGCCCCAGCATTTT. Translation: CASSEALSRQPQHF.

On this clonotype: A much larger clonotype is one base distant, so this may be a read error. The chain has TRBV19 and TRBJ1-5, with 12 bases matching TRBD1. CDR1 and CDR2 from the germline V gene are LNHDA and SQIVND (reference sequence). The CDR3 has 14 residues. Trimming removed 7 bases from V and 10 bases from J; junction bases left unmatched: 8. CDR3 loop: CASTGTGGSHPQHF. The CDR3 DNA is TGTGCCAGTACCGGGACAGGGGGCAGTCATCCCCAGCATTTT.

There are many counts of this clonotype. The J gene is TRBJ1-6, the V gene TRBV5-1, with D perhaps matching TRBD1 (5 bases). Germline assignment: CDR1 SGHRS and CDR2 YFSETQ. Trimming removed 4 bases at V and 2 bases at J, with 7 bases between. CDR3 length: 14 amino acids. The CDR3 is CASSPDTYNSPLHF. In nucleotides, the CDR3 is TGCGCCAGCAGCCCGGACACCTATAATTCACCCCTCCACTTT.

There are a few counts of this clonotype. The V gene is TRBV5-1, the J gene TRBJ2-7, with D maybe TRBD1 (6 bases). CDR3 length: 13 amino acids. CDR1 and CDR2 from the germline V gene are SGHRS and YFSETQ. V shed 8 bases and J shed 2 bases, with 14 bases lying between them. CDR3 amino acids: CASAPGQTYEQYF. The CDR3 region has the DNA TGCGCCAGTGCCCCGGGACAAACCTACGAGCAGTACTTC.

The CDR3 here is CASSQDTANQPQHF. The DNA for the CDR3 is TGTGCCAGCAGCCAGGACACCGCAAATCAGCCCCAGCATTTT. The chain couples TRBV6-5 to TRBJ1-5; D is perhaps TRBD1 (5 bases). Per the germline V gene, CDR1 is MNHEY and CDR2 is SVGAGI. V lost 6 bases and J lost 4, with 13 bases in between. There are 14 residues in the CDR3.

This clonotype came up many times. The genes are TRBV12-3 or TRBV12-4 and TRBJ2-7, with TRBD2 matching over 7 bases. CDR3 length: 13 amino acids. V was clipped by 1 base and J by 5 bases; unmatched bases: 2. As DNA, the CDR3 is TGTGCCAGCAGTTTAGGCGGGAGCAACGAGCAGTACTTC. Protein product: CASSLGGSNEQYF.

This clonotype has at least ten counts. V gene TRBV7-2 combines with J gene TRBJ2-3; D might be TRBD1 (5 bases). Looked up from germline, CDR1 is SGHTA and CDR2 is FQGNSA. This CDR3 region has 16 residues. Trimming took 1 base from V and 4 from J, leaving 15 bases between them. The CDR3 DNA is TGTGCCAGCAGCTTAGTAGTGCAGGGTGGGTCAGATACGCAGTATTTT. It yields the protein CASSLVVQGGSDTQYF.

The chain uses TRBV29-1 and TRBJ1-1, with 7 nucleotides matching TRBD1. The V and J ends lost 4 bases and 3 bases, in that order; junction bases with no gene match: 2. CDR3 length: 12 amino acids. Germline values: CDR1 SQVTM, CDR2 ANQGSEA. The CDR3, as DNA: TGCAGCGTTGGGGACAGCCACACTGAAGCTTTCTTT. Protein: CSVGDSHTEAFF.

Ten or more counts support this clonotype. V gene TRBV28 combines with J gene TRBJ1-1, with unresolved D. Germline values: CDR1 MDHEN, CDR2 SYDVKM. This CDR3 contains 14 residues. V was cut by 5 bases and J by 2 bases, with 12 bases left in between. DNA of the CDR3: TGTGCCAGCAGTCTTGAGGAGCTAAACACTGAAGCTTTCTTT. Translation: CASSLEELNTEAFF.

This chain links TRBV5-4 with TRBJ2-7; D call uncertain. This CDR3 contains 13 residues. V dropped 4 bases and J dropped 6 bases, with 14 bases sitting between them. Germline CDR1 reads SGHNT; CDR2 reads YYREEE (reference sequence). The CDR3 DNA reads as TGTGCCAGCAGCCCGGGCGGCAAAAGCGAGCAGTACTTC. This encodes CASSPGGKSEQYF.

The CDR3 reads CSVGAGTVGYTF. CDR3 DNA sequence: TGCAGCGTTGGCGCAGGGACTGTAGGCTACACCTTC. The chain carries TRBV29-1 and TRBJ1-2; perhaps TRBD1 as D (5 bases). Germline CDR1 is SQVTM and CDR2 is ANQGSEA. The CDR3 consists of 12 residues. Trimming stripped 4 bases from V and 8 bases from J, with 14 bases between. Based on the CDR3 plus reference TRBV29-1 and TRBJ1-2, the full variable domain is SAVISQKPSRDICQRGTSLTIQCQVDSQVTMMFWYRQQPGQSLTLIATANQGSEATYESGFVIDKFPISRPNLTFSTLTVSNMSPEDSSIYLCSVGAGTVGYTFGSGTRLTVV.

The V and J genes are TRBV6-5 and TRBJ2-1, with 13 positions matching TRBD2. The V gene end was trimmed by 0 bases and the J gene end by 3 bases; junction bases not matched to a gene: 8. Germline assignment: CDR1 MNHEY and CDR2 SVGAGI. This CDR3 contains 19 residues. CDR3 sequence reads: CASSYSPLAGGHSYNEQFF. The CDR3 DNA reads TGTGCCAGCAGTTACTCGCCACTAGCGGGGGGGCATAGCTACAATGAGCAGTTCTTC.

J is TRBJ2-3 and V is TRBV20-1, with a tentative D call TRBD1 (5 bases). Germline CDR1 reads DFQATT; CDR2 reads SNEGSKA (reference sequence). Trimming cost V 3 bases and J 7 bases, with 20 bases left between them. The length of the CDR3 is 15 residues. The CDR3 DNA follows: TGCAGTGCTAGCTTAGGGGCCCATTATACATATACGCAGTATTTT. Translating it yields CSASLGAHYTYTQYF.

This clonotype was detected ten times or more. This chain joins TRBV28 and TRBJ2-7, with D tentatively TRBD1 or TRBD2 (5 bases each). The CDR3 has 17 residues. Trimming pared 6 bases from V and 2 bases from J, leaving 23 bases between. Germline V CDR1 and CDR2: MDHEN, SYDVKM. The CDR3 coding sequence is TGTGCCAGCAGCACCCTAACCGGGACCTTGACTACCTACGAGCAGTACTTC. Protein sequence: CASSTLTGTLTTYEQYF.

CDR3 sequence: CASSALADTSTDTQYF. CDR3 sequence (DNA): TGCGCCAGCAGTGCATTAGCGGATACTAGCACAGATACGCAGTATTTT. This chain joins TRBV10-2 and TRBJ2-3, with a possible D match to TRBD2 (6 bases). V was pared by 4 bases and J by 0 bases, with 14 bases between. The CDR3 contains 16 residues. Germline V gene sequence: CDR1 WSHSY, CDR2 SAAADI.